The sequence of this T cell receptor (beta chain) was determined in a study of cytomegalovirus exposure and HLA in healthy donors. Whole-study results and caveats: An analysis that came later showed most CMV-associated TCR beta chains appearing HLA-restricted. A prior analysis recorded that most TCR beta V segments were productive about 90% or about 30% of the time.

Of note for this clone: Its target is unknown.

The germline V gene has CDR1 SEHNR and CDR2 FQNEAQ (reference sequence). V lost 3 bases, J lost 6 bases, and 12 bases lay in between. This CDR3 has 14 residues. PCR used 60 Vbeta primers and 13 Jbeta primers. Repertoires were generated with immunoSEQ multiplex PCR, while TCRdb's copy carries only in-frame clones and drops some. The sample carries 95,000 to 150,000 clones, about 80% recorded once. This rearrangement joins TRBV7-9 to TRBJ2-1; TRBD2 might be the D (5 bases). The clonotype originates from a man aged 30 to 45 in good health and CMV-seropositive. Sequencing was performed on PBMCs. The CDR3 spells CASSFLASLNEQFF. The CDR3 DNA follows: TGTGCCAGCAGCTTTCTAGCAAGTCTCAATGAGCAGTTCTTC. Variable domain in full (rest from reference TRBV7-9 and TRBJ2-1): DTGVSQNPRHKITKRGQNVTFRCDPISEHNRLYWYRQTLGQGPEFLTYFQNEAQLEKSRLLSDRFSAERPKGSFSTLEIQRTEQGDSAMYLCASSFLASLNEQFFGPGTRLTVL.